The 21 T cell receptor beta chains in this list originate from one sample, sequenced in a study of blood T cell repertoires in COVID-19. Assay: immunoSEQ multiplex PCR; the TCRdb copy retains only in-frame clones and omits some. The sample comprises 45,000 to 55,000 clones, roughly 70% of which are singletons, and roughly 10% rests with the top ten. Specimen: peripheral blood. Receptors were obtained from a woman aged 70-85 years with acute or convalescent COVID-19.

This clone occurred a few times. This sequence joins TRBV10-3 and TRBJ2-1; 8 nucleotides agree with TRBD1. The germline V gene has CDR1 ENHRY and CDR2 SYGVKD. The CDR3 length is 14 residues. The V and J ends lost 2 bases and 10 bases, in that order; junction bases with no gene match: 7. The CDR3 sequence: CAISEGQGYAEQFF. The CDR3, as DNA: TGTGCCATCAGTGAGGGACAGGGCTACGCCGAGCAGTTCTTC.

On this clone: The identical CDR3 is also encoded by other nucleotide sequences in the sample. V and J are TRBV6-5 and TRBJ1-3; the D is unclear. V lost 4 bases to trimming and J lost 0 bases, with 7 bases between them. This CDR3 contains 14 residues. Germline V CDR1 and CDR2: MNHEY, SVGAGI. The CDR3 region has the DNA TGTGCCAGCAGTTCCGTGAGCTCTGGAAACACCATATATTTT. Translated, it gives CASSSVSSGNTIYF.

This clone occurred once. CDR3 nucleotides: TGTGCCAGCAGCCCCGCAGGGTTTGGGGCCAACGTCCTGACTTTC. Amino acid sequence: CASSPAGFGANVLTF. The chain joins TRBV7-3 to TRBJ2-6; weak D call: TRBD1 (5 bases). The CDR3 covers 15 residues. Germline CDR1 and CDR2: SGHTA and FQGTGA. V was pared by 5 bases and J by 3 bases, with 11 bases between.

The CDR3 sequence is CASSYLRGDSPLHF. CDR3 coding DNA: TGTGCCAGCAGTTACTTAAGGGGCGATTCACCCCTCCACTTT. This chain links TRBV6-5 with TRBJ1-6; maybe TRBD1 (5 bases). Germline V gene sequence: CDR1 MNHEY, CDR2 SVGAGI. The V end was cut by 1 base, the J end by 8 bases, with 9 bases between. The CDR3 sequence is 14 residues long.

This chain joins TRBV5-4 and TRBJ1-2; possibly TRBD1 for D (6 bases). The CDR3 covers 15 residues. Trimming stripped 4 bases from V and 4 bases from J, with 17 bases between. The germline V gene encodes CDR1 SGHNT and CDR2 YYREEE (reference sequence). CDR3 coding DNA: TGTGCCAGCAGCCTAAGAGCGGACAGCACCTATGGCTACACCTTC. Its protein is CASSLRADSTYGYTF.

The V call is TRBV5-1, the J call TRBJ1-2; D is unclear. Germline CDR1 reads SGHRS; CDR2 reads YFSETQ. Trimming removed 3 bases at V and 4 bases at J, with 10 bases between. CDR3 size: 13 residues. In nucleotides, the CDR3 is TGCGCCAGCAGCTCCGGGGATGGCTATGGCTACACCTTC. It specifies CASSSGDGYGYTF.

J is TRBJ1-2 and V is TRBV7-2; 8 bases fit TRBD1. This CDR3 has 13 residues. With V trimmed by 5 bases and J by 8 bases, 7 bases remained unmatched. The germline CDR1 and CDR2 sequences are SGHTA and FQGNSA. This CDR3 is CASSPLDRDGYTF. The DNA for the CDR3 is TGTGCCAGCAGCCCCTTGGACAGGGACGGCTACACCTTC.

The chain links TRBV10-3 to TRBJ2-1; D gene unclear. The CDR3 contains 13 residues. Germline CDR1 is ENHRY and CDR2 is SYGVKD. The V gene lost 0 bases and the J gene lost 5 bases, with 5 bases spanning the gap. The CDR3 spells CAISESQNNEQFF. CDR3 sequence (DNA): TGTGCCATCAGTGAGTCGCAGAACAATGAGCAGTTCTTC.

The CDR3 DNA reads TGCAGCGTTACCCCTAGAAAGGAGTTGAACACTGAAGCTTTCTTT. Residues: CSVTPRKELNTEAFF. The chain joins TRBV29-1 to TRBJ1-1; D gene uncertain. Germline V gives CDR1 SQVTM, CDR2 ANQGSEA. The CDR3 consists of 15 residues. Trimming stripped 5 bases from V and 0 bases from J, with 16 bases between.

The genes are TRBV7-3 and TRBJ2-1; 7 nucleotides agree with TRBD1. This CDR3 spans 13 amino acids. The ends lost 5 bases at V and 6 bases at J; junction bases unmatched: 4. CDR1 is SGHTA and CDR2 is FQGTGA in the germline V gene. The CDR3 sequence is CASSLGQANEQFF. In DNA form, the CDR3 reads TGTGCCAGCAGCCTCGGACAGGCCAATGAGCAGTTCTTC.

A word on this clone: The sample holds other DNA sequences that translate to the same CDR3. The chain has TRBV5-1 and TRBJ1-1; D is ambiguous. CDR1 SGHRS and CDR2 YFSETQ come from the germline V gene. The CDR3 consists of 16 residues. V was trimmed by 0 bases and J by 0 bases, leaving 12 bases between them. DNA of the CDR3: TGCGCCAGCAGCTTGGAGGTACGGGTCTTGAACACTGAAGCTTTCTTT. This codes for CASSLEVRVLNTEAFF.

A few counts support this clone. The gene calls are TRBV4-1 and TRBJ1-4; D gene ambiguous. CDR3 length: 16 amino acids. Germline assignment: CDR1 MGHRA and CDR2 YSYEKL. With 0 bases removed from V and 7 bases from J, the gap between germline ends came to 15 bases. CDR3 nucleotide sequence: TGCGCCAGCAGCCAAGAGTTGAGGGAGGGCGGTGAAAAACTGTTTTTT. Protein: CASSQELREGGEKLFF.

The chain joins TRBV6-2 or TRBV6-3 to TRBJ2-7; 7 bases map to TRBD1. V shed 4 bases and J 3 bases; nucleotides not matched to a gene: 6. The germline V gene has CDR1 MNHEY and CDR2 SVGEGT. The CDR3 loop spans 14 amino acids. This CDR3 reads CASSSRDSNYEQYF. The CDR3, as DNA: TGTGCCAGCAGTTCCCGGGACAGCAACTACGAGCAGTACTTC.

The chain uses TRBV7-2 and TRBJ2-1, with 8 bases that match TRBD2. V lost 2 bases to trimming and J lost 7 bases; unmatched junction nucleotides: 4. Germline V gene data show CDR1 as SGHTA and CDR2 as FQGNSA. This CDR3 is 14 amino acids long. The CDR3 loop is CASSLLAGMNEQFF. The DNA of the CDR3 is TGTGCCAGCAGCTTATTAGCGGGAATGAATGAGCAGTTCTTC.

This clone was counted once. The V gene is TRBV11-1, the J gene TRBJ1-6; D not resolved. V lost 1 base to trimming and J lost 7 bases, with 8 bases between them. The CDR3 extends over 14 amino acids. Looked up from germline, CDR1 is SGHAT and CDR2 is FQDESV (reference sequence). This chain's CDR3 is CASSLDLANSPLHF. DNA of the CDR3: TGTGCCAGCAGCTTAGACCTGGCAAATTCACCCCTCCACTTT.

This sequence joins TRBV9 and TRBJ1-3, with unresolved D. The CDR3 extends over 14 amino acids. The germline V gene has CDR1 SGDLS and CDR2 YYNGEE. Trimming removed 0 bases at V and 4 bases at J, with 8 bases between. The CDR3 sequence is CASSVATRGNTIYF. CDR3 sequence (DNA): TGTGCCAGCAGCGTAGCTACTAGGGGAAACACCATATATTTT. Full variable domain (missing parts from reference TRBV9 and TRBJ1-3): DSGVTQTPKHLITATGQRVTLRCSPRSGDLSVYWYQQSLDQGLQFLIQYYNGEERAKGNILERFSAQQFPDLHSELNLSSLELGDSALYFCASSVATRGNTIYFGEGSWLTVV.

The chain joins TRBV2 to TRBJ2-7; 10 positions match TRBD1. Germline CDR1 and CDR2: SNHLY and FYNNEI. The junction had 5 bases not matched to a gene; V was cut back by 4 bases and J by 2 bases. The CDR3 runs 15 residues. This CDR3 reads CASSVETGGAYEQYF. CDR3 nucleotide sequence: TGTGCCAGCAGTGTTGAGACAGGGGGCGCCTACGAGCAGTACTTC. The whole variable domain, filled in from reference TRBV2 and TRBJ2-7, reads EPEVTQTPSHQVTQMGQEVILRCVPISNHLYFYWYRQILGQKVEFLVSFYNNEISEKSEIFDDQFSVERPDGSNFTLKIRSTKLEDSAMYFCASSVETGGAYEQYFGPGTRLTVT.

CDR3 nucleotides: TGTGCCAGCAGCTTAGATCGTCTACAGGGGGCAGGATACGAGCAGTACTTC. This translates into CASSLDRLQGAGYEQYF. V gene TRBV7-8 combines with J gene TRBJ2-7; 9 bases are a match to TRBD1. Losses at the gene ends were 1 base for V and 4 bases for J; bases not matched to a gene: 11. Germline V gives CDR1 SGHVS, CDR2 FQNEAQ. The CDR3 loop spans 17 amino acids.

The chain uses TRBV12-3 or TRBV12-4 and TRBJ2-7, with 9 bases identical to TRBD1. Losses at the gene ends were 5 bases for V and 7 bases for J; bases not matched to a gene: 6. CDR3 size: 13 residues. The CDR3 DNA sequence: TGTGCCAGCAGTCAAACAGGGGGCGGGGAGCAGTACTTC. Amino acid sequence: CASSQTGGGEQYF.

The chain joins TRBV24-1 to TRBJ2-1; a possible D gene is TRBD2 (6 bases). Looked up from germline, CDR1 is KGHDR and CDR2 is SFDVKD. CDR3 length equals 18 residues. V shed 2 bases and J shed 0 bases, with 16 bases lying between them. CDR3 sequence: CATSDWAGGLSSYNEQFF. CDR3 nucleotides: TGTGCCACCAGTGATTGGGCTGGAGGGCTTAGCTCCTACAATGAGCAGTTCTTC.

The J gene is TRBJ2-1, the V gene TRBV15; 10 bases line up with TRBD1. Trimming at V came to 0 bases and at J to 0 bases, leaving 11 bases not matched to a gene. The germline V gene has CDR1 LNHNV and CDR2 YYDKDF (reference sequence). This CDR3 region has 20 residues. The CDR3 region has the DNA TGTGCCACCAGCAGAGATGGGGGACAGGGGTACGGTAGCTCCTACAATGAGCAGTTCTTC. Its translation: CATSRDGGQGYGSSYNEQFF.